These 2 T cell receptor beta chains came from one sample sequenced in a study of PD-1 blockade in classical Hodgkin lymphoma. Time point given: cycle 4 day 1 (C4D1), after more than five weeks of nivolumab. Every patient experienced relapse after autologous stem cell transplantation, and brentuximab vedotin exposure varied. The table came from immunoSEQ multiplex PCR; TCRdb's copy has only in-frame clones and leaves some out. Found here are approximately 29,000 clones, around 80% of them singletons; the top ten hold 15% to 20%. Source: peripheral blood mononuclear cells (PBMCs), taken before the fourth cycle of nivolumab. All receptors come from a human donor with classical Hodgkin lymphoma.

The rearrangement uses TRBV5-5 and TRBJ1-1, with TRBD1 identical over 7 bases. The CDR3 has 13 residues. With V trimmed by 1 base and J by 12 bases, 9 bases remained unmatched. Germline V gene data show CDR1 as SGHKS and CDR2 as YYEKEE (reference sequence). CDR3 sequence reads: CASSLLEGAVSFF. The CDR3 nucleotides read TGTGCCAGCAGCTTGTTAGAGGGGGCTGTATCTTTCTTT.

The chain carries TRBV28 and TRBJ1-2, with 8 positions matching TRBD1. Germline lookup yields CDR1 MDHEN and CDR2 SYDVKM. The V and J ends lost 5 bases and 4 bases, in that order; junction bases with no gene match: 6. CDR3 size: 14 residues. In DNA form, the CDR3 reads TGTGCCAGCAGTGACCAGGGGGCGCGCTATGGCTACACCTTC. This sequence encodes CASSDQGARYGYTF.